Listed below are T cell receptor beta chains from one sample, sequenced in a study of blood T cell repertoires in COVID-19. Some clones are missing from TCRdb's copy, which holds only in-frame ones; the method was immunoSEQ multiplex PCR. This sample has tens of thousands of clones, with roughly 77% found just once. Material for sequencing was peripheral blood. Receptor source: a man aged 50 to 60 with active or convalescent COVID-19. CDR3s include the opening cysteine and the closing phenylalanine or tryptophan. D genes are given only for firm matches. The size field is filled for only some rows; it gives once, few, many or a size class.

d_gene: TRBD1
v_gene: TRBV5-1
abundance: few
j_gene: TRBJ2-7
CDR3nt: TGCGCCAGCAGCTCCTCGACAGGGCTGTCATCCGAGCAGTACTTC
CDR3aa: CASSSSTGLSSEQYF

d_gene: NA
v_gene: TRBV10-2
abundance: NA
j_gene: TRBJ1-5
CDR3nt: TGCGCCACAAGAGAGGGCAATCAGCCCCAGCATTTT
CDR3aa: CATREGNQPQHF

d_gene: TRBD1
v_gene: TRBV4-2
abundance: NA
j_gene: TRBJ1-5
CDR3nt: TGTGCCAGCAGCCAGGACCATACAGCTTACGGGACAGGCAATCAGCCCCAGCATTTT
CDR3aa: CASSQDHTAYGTGNQPQHF

d_gene: NA
v_gene: TRBV12-3/TRBV12-4
abundance: few
j_gene: TRBJ1-2
CDR3nt: TGTGCCAGCAGTTTTTGGGGGAGGGAGGACTACACCTTC
CDR3aa: CASSFWGREDYTF

d_gene: NA
v_gene: TRBV6-2/TRBV6-3
abundance: NA
j_gene: TRBJ2-5
CDR3nt: TGTGCCAGCAGCCCCAGGGGTTTGGAGACCCAGTACTTC
CDR3aa: CASSPRGLETQYF

d_gene: NA
v_gene: TRBV7-9
abundance: NA
j_gene: TRBJ1-4
CDR3nt: TGTGCCAGCAGCTCCCACTTGGGGAGAGGGCATGAAAAACTGTTTTTT
CDR3aa: CASSSHLGRGHEKLFF

d_gene: TRBD2
v_gene: TRBV5-1
abundance: NA
j_gene: TRBJ2-5
CDR3nt: TGCGCCAGCAGCTTGGCCGGTTTAGCGGGGCAAGAGACCCAGTACTTC
CDR3aa: CASSLAGLAGQETQYF

d_gene: NA
v_gene: TRBV10-3
abundance: NA
j_gene: TRBJ2-2
CDR3nt: TGTGCCCATTCGAACACCGGGGAGCTGTTTTTT
CDR3aa: CAHSNTGELFF

d_gene: TRBD1
v_gene: TRBV19
abundance: NA
j_gene: TRBJ2-1
CDR3nt: TGTGCCAGTAGTTTGTGGGGGACAGAGTACAATGAGCAGTTCTTC
CDR3aa: CASSLWGTEYNEQFF

d_gene: NA
v_gene: TRBV7-3
abundance: NA
j_gene: TRBJ1-5
CDR3nt: TGTGCCAGCAGCTTATCGGGAGGGGGCAATCAGCCCCAGCATTTT
CDR3aa: CASSLSGGGNQPQHF

d_gene: TRBD1
v_gene: TRBV7-3
abundance: NA
j_gene: TRBJ1-2
CDR3nt: TGTGCCAGCAGCCAGGGACAGGGCCGTGGCTACACCTTC
CDR3aa: CASSQGQGRGYTF

d_gene: NA
v_gene: TRBV5-1
abundance: many
j_gene: TRBJ2-7
CDR3nt: TGCGCCAGCAGCCCGGCGGGGACCTCCTACGAGCAGTACTTC
CDR3aa: CASSPAGTSYEQYF

d_gene: NA
v_gene: TRBV20-1
abundance: NA
j_gene: TRBJ2-7
CDR3nt: TGCAGTGCTAGTCCGGAGCCCTACGAGCAGTACTTC
CDR3aa: CSASPEPYEQYF

d_gene: NA
v_gene: TRBV7-3
abundance: few
j_gene: TRBJ2-3
CDR3nt: TGTGCCAGCAGCCTCATAGGAGGGATACAAACAGATACGCAGTATTTT
CDR3aa: CASSLIGGIQTDTQYF

d_gene: TRBD2
v_gene: TRBV6-2/TRBV6-3
abundance: NA
j_gene: TRBJ2-5
CDR3nt: TGTGCCAGCAGTTACTCGACTAGCGGGCTCCAAGAGACCCAGTACTTC
CDR3aa: CASSYSTSGLQETQYF

d_gene: NA
v_gene: TRBV6-1
abundance: NA
j_gene: TRBJ1-5
CDR3nt: TGTGCCAGCAGTGAGGGCAGGGGAGTGTATGGCAATCAGCCCCAGCATTTT
CDR3aa: CASSEGRGVYGNQPQHF

d_gene: NA
v_gene: TRBV6-2/TRBV6-3
abundance: NA
j_gene: TRBJ2-7
CDR3nt: TGTGCCAGCAGTACCCAAACAGGGTCCTACGAGCAGTACTTC
CDR3aa: CASSTQTGSYEQYF

d_gene: NA
v_gene: TRBV2
abundance: NA
j_gene: TRBJ2-7
CDR3nt: TGTGCCAGCAGCGGGAGCTCCTACGAGCAGTACTTC
CDR3aa: CASSGSSYEQYF

d_gene: NA
v_gene: TRBV7-2
abundance: NA
j_gene: TRBJ2-2
CDR3nt: TGTGCCAGCAGCCGCGCCGGGAACACCGGGGAGCTGTTTTTT
CDR3aa: CASSRAGNTGELFF

d_gene: NA
v_gene: TRBV7-2
abundance: NA
j_gene: TRBJ1-2
CDR3nt: TGTGCCAGCAGCTCGGGTCAGAACTATGGCTACACCTTC
CDR3aa: CASSSGQNYGYTF

d_gene: TRBD1
v_gene: TRBV16
abundance: NA
j_gene: TRBJ2-5
CDR3nt: TGTGCCAGCAGCCAATTAACAACAGGGGGAGGAGAGACCCAGTACTTC
CDR3aa: CASSQLTTGGGETQYF

d_gene: TRBD2
v_gene: TRBV10-2
abundance: once
j_gene: TRBJ2-7
CDR3nt: TGCGCCAGCAGACTAGCGGGGGCCTACGAGCAGTACTTC
CDR3aa: CASRLAGAYEQYF

d_gene: TRBD1
v_gene: TRBV29-1
abundance: NA
j_gene: TRBJ1-1
CDR3nt: TGCAGCGTGGCGGGACAGGGACGGGGAGAAGCTTTCTTT
CDR3aa: CSVAGQGRGEAFF

d_gene: NA
v_gene: TRBV28
abundance: many
j_gene: TRBJ1-6
CDR3nt: TGTGCCAGCAGTTTAGCAGGGCCCAGCTCCTATAATTCACCCCTCCACTTT
CDR3aa: CASSLAGPSSYNSPLHF

d_gene: TRBD2
v_gene: TRBV7-6
abundance: NA
j_gene: TRBJ2-5
CDR3nt: TGTGCCAGCAGCTTGTTCCCCCTAGCGGGGGGCAGCCAAGAGACCCAGTACTTC
CDR3aa: CASSLFPLAGGSQETQYF

d_gene: TRBD2
v_gene: TRBV30
abundance: NA
j_gene: TRBJ2-2
CDR3nt: TGTGCCTGGGGGCTGGAAGCGGGGGGGCGAGGGACCGGGGAGCTGTTTTTT
CDR3aa: CAWGLEAGGRGTGELFF

d_gene: NA
v_gene: TRBV6-1
abundance: once
j_gene: TRBJ1-1
CDR3nt: TGTGCCAGCAGTGAAGGCAGGGCGGGGAGAACTGAAGCTTTCTTT
CDR3aa: CASSEGRAGRTEAFF

d_gene: TRBD1
v_gene: TRBV2
abundance: few
j_gene: TRBJ1-5
CDR3nt: TGTGCCAGCAGCGAGGACAGGGGGGGTGGTCAGCCCCAGCATTTT
CDR3aa: CASSEDRGGGQPQHF

d_gene: NA
v_gene: TRBV5-4
abundance: NA
j_gene: TRBJ2-5
CDR3nt: TGTGCCAGCAGCCCAAGGGGCGGGGCCGAAGAGACCCAGTACTTC
CDR3aa: CASSPRGGAEETQYF

d_gene: NA
v_gene: TRBV12-3/TRBV12-4
abundance: NA
j_gene: TRBJ2-7
CDR3nt: TGTGCCAGCAGGCGGGACTCCTACGAGCAGTACTTC
CDR3aa: CASRRDSYEQYF

d_gene: TRBD2
v_gene: TRBV7-3
abundance: NA
j_gene: TRBJ2-1
CDR3nt: TGTGCCAGCAGCTTAACCTCGCGACTAGCGGGGGGAGGAAATGAGCAGTTCTTC
CDR3aa: CASSLTSRLAGGGNEQFF

d_gene: TRBD2
v_gene: TRBV5-6
abundance: NA
j_gene: TRBJ2-7
CDR3nt: TGTGCCAGCAGCTTGGACCCTCCTAGCGGGGGGATCACCTACGAGCAGTACTTC
CDR3aa: CASSLDPPSGGITYEQYF

d_gene: TRBD1
v_gene: TRBV7-9
abundance: once
j_gene: TRBJ2-5
CDR3nt: TGTGCCAGCAGCCGAGGACAGGGAGTCCAAGAGACCCAGTACTTC
CDR3aa: CASSRGQGVQETQYF

d_gene: NA
v_gene: TRBV10-3
abundance: NA
j_gene: TRBJ2-5
CDR3nt: TGTGCCATCAGTGTAAGACTACAAGAGACCCAGTACTTC
CDR3aa: CAISVRLQETQYF

d_gene: NA
v_gene: TRBV2
abundance: few
j_gene: TRBJ1-5
CDR3nt: TGTGCCAGCATTCGCAGGGAGGGGGAACCCCAGCATTTT
CDR3aa: CASIRREGEPQHF

d_gene: TRBD2
v_gene: TRBV6-6
abundance: NA
j_gene: TRBJ2-1
CDR3nt: TGTGCCAGCAGTTCCCTCGGCGGGGGGGCCGTTGAGCAGTTCTTC
CDR3aa: CASSSLGGGAVEQFF

d_gene: TRBD2
v_gene: TRBV2
abundance: NA
j_gene: TRBJ2-1
CDR3nt: TGTGCCAGCAGGCTGTCTGGGGCTAGCGGGAATTACAATGAGCAGTTCTTC
CDR3aa: CASRLSGASGNYNEQFF

d_gene: NA
v_gene: TRBV7-9
abundance: NA
j_gene: TRBJ2-7
CDR3nt: TGTGCCAGCAGCTTATCTGGCGGGTGGTCCTACGAGCAGTACTTC
CDR3aa: CASSLSGGWSYEQYF

d_gene: TRBD2
v_gene: TRBV7-3
abundance: NA
j_gene: TRBJ2-2
CDR3nt: TGTGCCAGCAGCGTACTAGCGGGGGACACCGGGGAGCTGTTTTTT
CDR3aa: CASSVLAGDTGELFF

d_gene: NA
v_gene: TRBV6-1
abundance: few
j_gene: TRBJ1-3
CDR3nt: TGTGCCAGCAGTGAACCGCTATCTAGATCCGGAAACACCATATATTTT
CDR3aa: CASSEPLSRSGNTIYF

d_gene: TRBD1
v_gene: TRBV5-1
abundance: NA
j_gene: TRBJ2-7
CDR3nt: TGCGCCAGCAGCTCCTACTCCGGGACAGTAAGGGACGAGCAGTACTTC
CDR3aa: CASSSYSGTVRDEQYF

d_gene: TRBD2
v_gene: TRBV30
abundance: few
j_gene: TRBJ2-3
CDR3nt: TGTGCCTGGAGAACTAGCGGCACAGATACGCAGTATTTT
CDR3aa: CAWRTSGTDTQYF

d_gene: TRBD2
v_gene: TRBV6-5
abundance: NA
j_gene: TRBJ2-7
CDR3nt: TGTGCCAGCAGTTTTAGCGGGAACTCCTACGAGCAGTACTTC
CDR3aa: CASSFSGNSYEQYF

d_gene: TRBD1
v_gene: TRBV2
abundance: NA
j_gene: TRBJ1-1
CDR3nt: TGTGCCAGCGGAGGGACAGGGGGCGCTTTCTTT
CDR3aa: CASGGTGGAFF

d_gene: NA
v_gene: TRBV3-1/TRBV3-2
abundance: NA
j_gene: TRBJ1-4
CDR3nt: TGTGCCAGCAGCCAAGTACGCACCCGAGGAGAAAAACTGTTTTTT
CDR3aa: CASSQVRTRGEKLFF

d_gene: TRBD2
v_gene: TRBV24-1
abundance: NA
j_gene: TRBJ2-1
CDR3nt: TGTGCCACCAGTGCCGGACTAGCGGGGACCCACAATGAGCAGTTCTTC
CDR3aa: CATSAGLAGTHNEQFF

d_gene: TRBD1
v_gene: TRBV4-1
abundance: NA
j_gene: TRBJ1-3
CDR3nt: TGCGCCAGCAGCCAAGTAAGCTTGGCGGGGACAGGGGGAACTGGAAACACCATATATTTT
CDR3aa: CASSQVSLAGTGGTGNTIYF

d_gene: TRBD2
v_gene: TRBV5-1
abundance: NA
j_gene: TRBJ2-7
CDR3nt: TGCGCCAGCAGGGCTAGCGGGGGAATACACGAGCAGTACTTC
CDR3aa: CASRASGGIHEQYF

d_gene: TRBD2
v_gene: TRBV12-5
abundance: few
j_gene: TRBJ2-7
CDR3nt: TGTGCTAGTGGTTTGGCCCTAGCGGGGAAATACGAGCAGTACTTC
CDR3aa: CASGLALAGKYEQYF

d_gene: TRBD1
v_gene: TRBV19
abundance: many
j_gene: TRBJ2-2
CDR3nt: TGTGCCAGTAGTAATCGACAGGGGGCTTCTACCGGGGAGCTGTTTTTT
CDR3aa: CASSNRQGASTGELFF

d_gene: NA
v_gene: TRBV30
abundance: few
j_gene: TRBJ2-7
CDR3nt: TGTGCCTGGAGGCCGCGGCGATCCTATACCTACGAGCAGTACTTC
CDR3aa: CAWRPRRSYTYEQYF

d_gene: TRBD1
v_gene: TRBV29-1
abundance: NA
j_gene: TRBJ2-7
CDR3nt: TGCAGCGTTGAAAGGGGGCCGAACGAGCAGTACTTC
CDR3aa: CSVERGPNEQYF